This T cell receptor (beta chain) was sequenced for a study of T cell repertoires in cytomegalovirus infection (dated by TCRdb to between 2018 and 2020). Broadly, across the study: Alongside well-studied HLA-B-restricted epitopes, the peptide stimulations were aimed at recently identified HLA-C-restricted CMV epitopes, whose presentation resists viral immunomodulation. Donor HLA type was relevant to the analysis, because carriage of CMV infection together with the matching HLA type was indicated by public TCR beta signatures. Paper-wide results and their limitations: Cumulative frequency of public TCR beta family members discriminated carriers of CMV infection plus the relevant HLA type in this cohort and an independent 352-donor cohort. In the ex vivo response, HLA-C-restricted CMV-specific TCR beta clonotypes were dominant, and in two of eight donors the single most frequent clonotype came from this HLA-C-restricted group.

In its sample, this clonotype was seen many times. Its antigen is not yet known. Base quality data are lacking; no much larger clone is found one base away. The listed sequencing device is Illumina HiSeq 1500. The public reads were reanalyzed by TCRdb: fastp trimming at Q25, MiXCR alignment, in-frame beta chains only. Rows merge per CDR3 protein into single entries with the most common DNA and genes. For this sample there are some 940,000 distinct CDR3 sequences; 25% to 40% appear just once. The ten largest clones represent 13% of the sample. This specimen's treatment or condition label, per the study, means: in vitro stimulation with specific CMV peptide epitopes to enrich CMV-specific T cells. The CDR3 goes from the cysteine to the phenylalanine over 17 residues. CDR3 DNA is the only sequence kept; it has 51 bases, read in frame from the first base. Ends trimmed: V by 2 bases, J by 2 bases; bases unmatched to a gene: 3. Based on the germline V gene, the CDR1 and CDR2 sequences are SGHTA and FQGTGA.

The sequence was collected from a human donor in good health (CMV status not recorded). Some clones in this sample may be carry-over from other donors' samples. Sequencing was performed on cultured CD8+ T cells from PBMCs, taken from culture after CMV antigen stimulation. Rearrangement joined TRBV7-3 to TRBJ2-5; TRBD2 aligns with 15 central bases. The nucleotides are TGTGCCAGCAGCTTAGTTGGGACTAGCGGGGGGCAAGAGACCCAGTACTTC. Translated, this gives CASSLVGTSGGQETQYF. Where the CDR3 stops, the reference TRBV7-3 and TRBJ2-5 genes take over; the full variable domain is GAGVSQTPSNKVTEKGKYVELRCDPISGHTALYWYRQSLGQGPEFLIYFQGTGAADDSGLPNDRFFAVRPEGSVSTLKIQRTERGDSAVYLCASSLVGTSGGQETQYFGPGTRLLVL.